This is a list of T cell receptor beta chains from one sample in a study of identical twins. MiXCR, applied by TCRdb to the 5' RACE reads, yields one record per CDR3 protein. This sample yields fewer than 550,000 distinct CDR3 sequences, of which 13% to 15% are seen a single time; approximately 0.98% belongs to the top ten. These records were also assigned to another study, of yellow fever vaccine responses in identical twins.

Input material: CD4+ T cells sorted from blood. The receptors shown here come from a woman between 18 and 29 years old in good health. CDR3s include the opening cysteine and the closing phenylalanine or tryptophan. Part of the rows lack a size; the others show once, few, many or a class for expanded clones.

>TRBJ2-2|TRBV12-3/TRBV12-4|NA
CASSYITGQGGELFF
>TRBJ2-1|TRBV11-2|NA
CASSLVPRTSERDNEQFF
>TRBJ2-3|TRBV7-2|NA
CASNERGTDTQYF
>TRBJ2-1|TRBV11-1|few
CASSKGRDRGNNEQFF
>TRBJ2-2|TRBV12-3/TRBV12-4|few
CASRRSPGELFF
>TRBJ1-1|TRBV5-1|NA
CASSQAVDTEAFF
>TRBJ2-3|TRBV29-1|few
CSVVRTSGYTDTQYF
>TRBJ2-1|TRBV5-1|many
CASSPTGGSYNEQFF
>TRBJ1-1|TRBV12-3/TRBV12-4|NA
CASSGTGQGYTEAFF
>TRBJ2-3|TRBV5-1|NA
CASSLAAGDGTDTQYF
>TRBJ2-7|TRBV4-3|few
CASSPSGLPYEQYF